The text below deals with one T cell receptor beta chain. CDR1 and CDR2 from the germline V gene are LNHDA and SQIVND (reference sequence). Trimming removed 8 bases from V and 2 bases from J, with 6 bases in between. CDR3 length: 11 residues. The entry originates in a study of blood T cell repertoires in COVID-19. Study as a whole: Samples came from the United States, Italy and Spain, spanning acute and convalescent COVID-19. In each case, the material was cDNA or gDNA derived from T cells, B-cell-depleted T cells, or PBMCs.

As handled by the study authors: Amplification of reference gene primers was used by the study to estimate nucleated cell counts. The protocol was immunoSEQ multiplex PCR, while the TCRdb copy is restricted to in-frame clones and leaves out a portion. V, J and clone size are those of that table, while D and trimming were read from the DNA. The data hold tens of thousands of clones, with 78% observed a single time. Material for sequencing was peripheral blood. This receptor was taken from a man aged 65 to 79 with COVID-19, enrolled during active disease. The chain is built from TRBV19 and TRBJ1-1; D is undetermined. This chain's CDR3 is CASSVNTEAFF. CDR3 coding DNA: TGTGCCAGTTCTGTAAACACTGAAGCTTTCTTT.